This entry concerns a single T cell receptor beta chain. The antigen it binds to is not known. No much larger clone exists at a distance of one base, and base qualities are not known. What the time point label conveys for this sample: 24 months on ibrutinib. For TCR beta library preparation, around 2 micrograms of genomic DNA were isolated from cryopreserved PBMCs. High-throughput TCR beta sequencing was performed on longitudinal blood samples from CLL patients receiving ibrutinib monotherapy. The patients were enrolled in a single-center, open-label phase 2 trial of ibrutinib monotherapy. This entry comes from a study of cytotoxic CD8 clonotypes in ibrutinib-treated CLL (dated by TCRdb to the early 2020s). About the study as a whole: In this cohort, 15 patients were treatment-naive and about a dozen were relapsed/refractory, while under 18 had unmutated IGHV. Responses were partial in roughly 24 patients and complete in 2; after median approximately 5.5 years follow-up, roughly 15 stayed in remission and approximately twelve progressed. The response samples were drawn at a median of roughly twelve months into treatment, with a range of about 6 to 36 months. On average, each sample yielded roughly 250,000 productive templates and about 95,000 productive rearrangements. Of the approximately 87 participants in the trial, roughly 25 had longitudinal samples available. Cryopreserved peripheral blood mononuclear cells were collected at three points: before therapy, at response, and at either sustained remission or disease progression. Every remission and progressive disease sample was obtained while ibrutinib was still being received by the patients. Study-level results and caveats: Clonality rose at ibrutinib response, remained stable during sustained remission, and dropped back toward baseline at progression. Public clonotypes were rare and either shrank or stayed stable during treatment, and the rise in clonality at ibrutinib response reflected expansion of private clonotypes. Sustained-remission and progressing patients did not have matched sampling times, and lymph node repertoires were not examined. Baseline clonality exceeded that of age-matched healthy donors and correlated strongly with circulating CD8+ T-cell counts.

On a MiSeq, deep resolution sequencing aimed for a depth between 1 in 1 million and 1 in 200,000 T cells, with each clonotype covered 10x on average. TCR beta libraries were generated with the immunoSEQ hsTCRB Kit. Per the source publication's procedure: ImmunoSEQ Data Assistant and ImmunoSEQ Analyzer were used for data analysis, and V, D and J genes were assigned according to IMGT definitions. Clonality was computed as one minus normalized Shannon entropy of productive rearrangement frequencies, ranging from 0 to 1. Only overrepresented clonotypes making up at least 0.05% of the repertoire of each patient were included in the public clonotype analysis. Repertoires from about a dozen age-matched healthy donors in immuneACCESS were used as clonality controls. The immuneACCESS repertoire file appears here via TCRdb, limited to in-frame rearrangements. These files lack a portion of the clones; in checked studies, under half of the deficit traces to unresolved V genes, and the cause of the others is not known. V and J calls and clone size come straight from that table; D and trimming were deduced from the DNA. Within this sample are approximately 120,000 clones, with approximately 58% of them counted one time only. Clones ranked in the top ten supply approximately 35% of the sample.

Trimming removed 2 bases from V and 1 base from J, leaving 7 bases between the germline ends. Reading from cysteine to phenylalanine, the CDR3 counts 14 amino acids. The retained sequence is limited to the CDR3, 42 bases, with the frame set at the first base. The germline V gene (reference sequence) supplies CDR1 MNHNY and CDR2 SVGAGI. The starting material was PBMCs, obtained after 24 months of ibrutinib treatment. This TCR came from a human donor with chronic lymphocytic leukemia. The V gene is TRBV6-6 and the J gene is TRBJ2-3; TRBD1 is a weak D gene call, 5 bases matching. The CDR3 has the sequence CASSYRQRTDTQYF. Here is the DNA: TGTGCCAGCAGTTACCGACAGCGCACAGATACGCAGTATTTT.